This section outlines one T cell receptor (beta chain) sequence together with its context. This may arise from a read error, as a much more abundant clone is one base away. The data derive from a study of T-cell reconstitution after alpha-beta-depleted transplantation in children. The CDR3 sequence is 15 residues long. Germline CDR1 reads MDHEN; CDR2 reads SYDVKM. V lost 3 bases and J 2 bases, leaving 12 bases between the germline ends. Unique molecular identifiers were incorporated when the TCRbeta library was constructed. TCRdb redid the calling of the PCR reads with MiXCR, one entry per CDR3 protein. Of some 490,000 distinct CDR3 sequences listed, 9.5% to 15% were seen once; the top ten hold 5% to 6%.

The chain is built from TRBV28 and TRBJ2-3, with D perhaps given as TRBD1 or TRBD2 (5 bases each). This TCR was recovered from a human donor who donated a stem cell graft to a child with combined immunodeficiency. The starting material was PBMCs from the stem cell graft donor, obtained from the stem cell graft. The CDR3 sequence is CASSFGDGYTDTQYF. The CDR3 nucleotides are TGTGCCAGCAGTTTTGGGGACGGCTACACAGATACGCAGTATTTT.